This TCR beta chain originates from a study of beta chain features in type 1 diabetes. For the study at large: No patient-donor differences in age, gender, total cells or subset yield.

This clone has just a few counts. What it binds is unknown. Expressed TCRB transcripts got sequenced, as all isolated RNA was reverse transcribed. Assay: immunoSEQ multiplex PCR; the TCRdb copy retains only in-frame clones and omits some. The sample lists 600,000 or so clones, over 12% seen once, with just under 0.04% in the top ten. The germline V and J ends were trimmed by 7 bases and 4 bases, with 17 bases remaining between them. This CDR3 has 14 amino acids. Germline CDR1 and CDR2: GTSNPN and SVGIG (reference sequence). Purity (above 95%) was reached by all sorted populations. Notes on the study in general: Shorter TCRB CDR3s, moderately but significantly so, were found in Type 1 diabetes patients in all four CD4+ subsets. Sampled from patients, naive, central memory and Treg TCRB repertoires appeared more similar than those sampled from healthy donors.

Sequencing was done on a sample of naive CD4+ T cells from blood. This chain uses TRBV30 with TRBJ2-1; D is tentatively TRBD1 or TRBD2 (5 bases each). This TCR derives from a young man with type 1 diabetes. CDR3 nucleotides: TGTGCCTCCCCTGCGAGTGGGACGTACAATGAGCAGTTCTTC. Its protein product is CASPASGTYNEQFF.